This is a list of T cell receptor beta chains from one sample in a study of regulatory T cells in long-lasting Graves disease. TCRdb re-derived calls from the multiplex PCR reads in MiXCR, one entry per CDR3 protein. The sample contains under 500,000 distinct CDR3 sequences, roughly 20% of which appear only once. Here the sequenced sample was peripheral blood mononuclear cells (PBMCs), taken when the disease was refractory, from a patient treated with antithyroid drugs. The receptors come from a female donor with Graves disease. The CDR3 runs from the conserved cysteine through the conserved F or W. The D gene is left open where the match is weak. The listing skips clone size in some rows; elsewhere it reads once, few, many or a size class.

d_call cdr3_length j_call v_call clone_size cdr3_aa cdr3_nt
TRBD2 13 TRBJ2-7 TRBV12-3/TRBV12-4 many CASRNGLVGEQYF TGTGCCAGCAGGAACGGACTAGTCGGCGAGCAGTACTTC
TRBD2 15 TRBJ2-7 TRBV7-2 few CASSLRASGRSEQYF TGTGCCAGCAGCTTACGGGCTAGCGGGAGAAGCGAGCAGTACTTC
NA 12 TRBJ2-1 TRBV11-2 few CASSLDFNEQFF TGTGCCAGCAGCTTGGATTTTAATGAGCAGTTCTTC
NA 17 TRBJ2-7 TRBV7-6 NA CASSLARAGPGSYEQYF TGTGCCAGCAGCTTAGCGCGGGCGGGCCCTGGCTCCTACGAGCAGTACTTC
NA 13 TRBJ1-1 TRBV5-1 many CASSSPENTEAFF TGCGCCAGCAGCTCCCCAGAGAACACTGAAGCTTTCTTT
NA 14 TRBJ2-3 TRBV2 once CASSEAVYTDTQYF TGTGCCAGCAGTGAAGCAGTCTACACAGATACGCAGTATTTT
NA 15 TRBJ2-7 TRBV19 NA CASSMAGDALYEQYF TGTGCCAGTAGTATGGCAGGGGACGCCCTCTACGAGCAGTACTTC
NA 14 TRBJ1-5 TRBV7-8 few CASSARGEGQPQHF TGTGCCAGCAGCGCAAGGGGGGAAGGACAGCCCCAGCATTTT
NA 12 TRBJ1-2 TRBV5-6 few CASSFDLGGYTF TGTGCCAGCAGCTTCGACCTTGGGGGCTACACCTTC
NA 11 TRBJ2-3 TRBV29-1 NA CSVHLADTQYF TGCAGCGTACACCTGGCAGATACGCAGTATTTT
NA 13 TRBJ2-7 TRBV4-2 NA CASSQVADYEQYF TGTGCCAGCAGCCAAGTGGCGGACTACGAGCAGTACTTC
NA 17 TRBJ1-5 TRBV20-1 NA CSARAGLETNSNQPQHF TGCAGTGCTAGAGCGGGATTAGAGACGAATAGCAATCAGCCCCAGCATTTT
TRBD1 13 TRBJ2-7 TRBV11-2 NA CASSEGQGYGQYF TGTGCCAGCAGTGAGGGACAGGGCTACGGGCAGTACTTC
NA 14 TRBJ1-5 TRBV27 NA CASSLGGPLMPQHF TGTGCCAGCAGTTTAGGGGGACCCCTAATGCCCCAGCATTTT
TRBD1 16 TRBJ1-2 TRBV2 many CASSGRDRDNRYGYTF TGTGCCAGCAGTGGCCGGGACAGGGATAATCGCTATGGCTACACCTTC
NA 14 TRBJ1-4 TRBV28 many CASSPSRLREKLFF TGTGCCAGCAGTCCGTCGAGGCTGAGGGAAAAACTGTTTTTT
TRBD1 13 TRBJ1-1 TRBV6-1 few CASSPDGQGEAFF TGTGCCAGCAGTCCAGACGGACAGGGTGAAGCTTTCTTT
NA 13 TRBJ2-2 TRBV11-3 few CASSFTRTGELFF TGTGCCAGCAGCTTCACCAGGACCGGGGAGCTGTTTTTT
TRBD2 13 TRBJ2-7 TRBV3-1 many CASSPWTSYEQYF TGTGCCAGCAGCCCCTGGACTAGTTACGAGCAGTACTTC
TRBD2 16 TRBJ2-7 TRBV28 NA CASSLGGGPRFYEQYF TGTGCCAGCAGTCTGGGCGGGGGGCCCAGGTTCTACGAGCAGTACTTC
TRBD1 13 TRBJ2-7 TRBV7-9 few CASSARTGHEQYF TGTGCCAGCAGCGCAAGGACAGGACACGAGCAGTACTTC
NA 14 TRBJ2-7 TRBV5-1 few CASKLGVLSYEQYF TGCGCCAGCAAGTTAGGGGTCCTCTCCTACGAGCAGTACTTC
NA 14 TRBJ1-5 TRBV7-2 few CASSERQTNQPQHF TGTGCCAGCAGCGAACGACAGACCAATCAGCCCCAGCATTTT
NA 11 TRBJ1-2 TRBV12-3/TRBV12-4 many CASSPGYGYTF TGTGCCAGCAGTCCGGGGTATGGCTACACCTTC
TRBD1 14 TRBJ2-5 TRBV29-1 few CRIIGQGNQETQYF TGCAGAATCATTGGACAGGGTAACCAAGAGACCCAGTACTTC
NA 12 TRBJ2-3 TRBV28 few CASSLGRDTQYF TGTGCCAGCAGTTTAGGGAGAGATACGCAGTATTTT
NA 13 TRBJ1-2 TRBV3-1 many CASTQGRGDGYTF TGTGCCAGCACCCAAGGGAGGGGAGATGGCTACACCTTC
TRBD2 15 TRBJ2-2 TRBV5-4 NA CASSFLSGGTGELFF TGTGCCAGCAGCTTCCTTAGCGGGGGCACCGGGGAGCTGTTTTTT
NA 20 TRBJ1-5 TRBV4-2 NA CASSQDSRAGPGNSNQPQHF TGTGCCAGCAGCCAAGATTCCAGGGCAGGGCCAGGGAATAGCAATCAGCCCCAGCATTTT
NA 12 TRBJ1-1 TRBV30 few CAWSLADTEAFF TGTGCCTGGAGTTTGGCCGACACTGAAGCTTTCTTT
NA 16 TRBJ2-5 TRBV3-1 many CASSQRAWGFGETQYF TGTGCCAGCAGCCAACGTGCCTGGGGATTCGGCGAGACCCAGTACTTC
NA 13 TRBJ2-7 TRBV7-9 many CASSGSVHYEQYF TGTGCCAGCTCAGGGAGTGTTCACTACGAGCAGTACTTC
TRBD1 18 TRBJ1-3 TRBV6-1 few CASSVRGQGVNSGNTIYF TGTGCCAGCAGTGTTCGGGGACAGGGGGTTAACTCTGGAAACACCATATATTTT
NA 14 TRBJ1-2 TRBV15 NA CATSRDPRGDGYTF TGTGCCACCAGCAGAGATCCCAGGGGCGATGGCTACACCTTC
TRBD1 16 TRBJ2-2 TRBV2 many CTSSPGTGSRTGELFF TGTACCAGCAGCCCCGGGACAGGGTCAAGAACCGGGGAGCTGTTTTTT
NA 12 TRBJ2-4 TRBV3-1 many CASSPVGNIQYF TGTGCCAGCAGCCCGGTAGGAAACATTCAGTACTTC
TRBD2 19 TRBJ2-6 TRBV7-3 few CASSLLAGGAFSGANVLTF TGTGCCAGCAGCCTCTTAGCGGGAGGTGCTTTCTCTGGGGCCAACGTCCTGACTTTC
NA 14 TRBJ2-5 TRBV24-1 many CATSDSSEWETQYF TGTGCCACCAGTGATTCGAGCGAGTGGGAGACCCAGTACTTC
TRBD1 15 TRBJ1-5 TRBV12-3/TRBV12-4 few CASSPMTGGNQPQHF TGTGCCAGCAGTCCCATGACAGGGGGCAATCAGCCCCAGCATTTT
NA 12 TRBJ2-2 TRBV9 NA CAGSFPAGELFF TGTGCCGGCAGCTTCCCGGCTGGGGAGCTGTTTTTT